This is a list of T cell receptor beta chains from one sample in a study of response to subunit inactivated influenza vaccine. TCRdb itself ran the RT-PCR reads through MiXCR, one entry per CDR3 protein. The table includes about 700,000 distinct CDR3 sequences, roughly 13% detected once. The specimen was PBMCs from blood, collected 14 to 15 days before vaccination. These receptors came from a man aged 45 to 65 who received an inactivated influenza vaccine. Both conserved end residues are part of each CDR3. D genes are given only for firm matches. Size values are once, few and many counts, or a class for expanded clones, and some rows have none.

size | J | D | V | CDR3 | DNA
- | TRBJ2-7 | TRBD2 | TRBV20-1 | CCASVATSGRGMHEQYF | TGCTGCGCTAGTGTCGCGACTAGCGGGAGAGGTATGCACGAGCAGTACTTC
- | TRBJ2-6 | - | TRBV5-1 | CASSQPPPSGANVLTF | TGCGCCAGCAGCCAGCCTCCCCCCTCTGGGGCCAACGTCCTGACTTTC
few | TRBJ1-4 | - | TRBV12-3/TRBV12-4 | CASSGPRGRLTNEKLFF | TGTGCCAGCAGTGGCCCCCGGGGGCGATTGACTAATGAAAAACTGTTTTTT
- | TRBJ2-7 | - | TRBV4-1 | CASSQGFVGNSYEQYF | TGCGCCAGCAGCCAAGGGTTTGTGGGGAACTCCTACGAGCAGTACTTC
few | TRBJ2-3 | - | TRBV20-1 | CSAFSSAGRRDTQYF | TGCAGTGCCTTTTCTAGCGCCGGTAGACGAGATACGCAGTATTTT
- | TRBJ2-6 | TRBD1 | TRBV5-5 | CASSFAGTGTGANVLTF | TGTGCCAGCAGCTTCGCCGGGACAGGTACCGGGGCCAACGTCCTGACTTTC
- | TRBJ2-7 | - | TRBV4-3 | CASSQDWPVVQEQYF | TGCGCCAGCAGCCAAGACTGGCCGGTGGTGCAAGAGCAGTACTTC
few | TRBJ1-5 | - | TRBV15 | CATSRQFSNQPQHF | TGTGCCACCAGCAGACAGTTTAGCAATCAGCCCCAGCATTTT
many | TRBJ1-5 | - | TRBV9 | CASSVDSLGTQPQHF | TGTGCCAGCAGCGTAGACTCTTTGGGGACTCAGCCCCAGCATTTT
many | TRBJ2-2 | TRBD2 | TRBV14 | CASRSGVNTGELFF | TGTGCCAGCAGGAGCGGGGTGAACACCGGGGAGCTGTTTTTT
- | TRBJ1-5 | - | TRBV5-5 | CASSLVPGSNQPQHF | TGTGCCAGCAGCTTGGTTCCAGGGAGCAATCAGCCCCAGCATTTT
few | TRBJ2-1 | - | TRBV19 | CASRGTINEQFF | TGTGCCAGTAGAGGGACCATCAATGAGCAGTTCTTC
few | TRBJ2-1 | TRBD2 | TRBV11-1 | CASSSYSRTSGRIYEQFF | TGTGCCAGCAGCTCTTACTCCAGAACTAGCGGGAGGATATATGAGCAGTTCTTC
- | TRBJ2-3 | - | TRBV2 | CASSEAQNHPSTDTQYF | TGTGCCAGCAGTGAAGCGCAAAACCACCCTAGCACAGATACGCAGTATTTT
many | TRBJ2-1 | - | TRBV12-3/TRBV12-4 | CASSSGLQGNEQFF | TGTGCCAGCAGTTCAGGGCTACAGGGCAATGAGCAGTTCTTC
- | TRBJ2-7 | - | TRBV6-1 | CASSEATGQSYEQYF | TGTGCCAGCAGTGAAGCCACCGGGCAGTCCTACGAGCAGTACTTC
few | TRBJ2-2 | TRBD1 | TRBV12-3/TRBV12-4 | CASSRQGTGRTGELFF | TGTGCCAGCAGTCGGCAAGGGACAGGCAGGACCGGGGAGCTGTTTTTT
few | TRBJ2-2 | TRBD1 | TRBV11-2 | CASSLGDRENTGELFF | TGTGCCAGCAGCTTAGGGGACAGGGAGAACACCGGGGAGCTGTTTTTT
few | TRBJ2-2 | - | TRBV9 | CASSVEGTYTGELFF | TGTGCCAGCAGCGTAGAAGGGACATACACCGGGGAGCTGTTTTTT
few | TRBJ1-3 | - | TRBV3-1 | CASSQLLRLSGNTIYF | TGTGCCAGCAGCCAATTGCTAAGGCTCTCTGGAAACACCATATATTTT
few | TRBJ2-1 | - | TRBV28 | CASSLDTLGSNEQFF | TGTGCCAGCAGTTTAGACACCCTAGGGTCCAATGAGCAGTTCTTC
- | TRBJ2-1 | TRBD1 | TRBV6-5 | CASSYRDRGFNEQFF | TGTGCCAGCAGTTACCGGGACAGGGGGTTCAATGAGCAGTTCTTC
many | TRBJ2-3 | - | TRBV5-1 | CASSPRDNTDTQYF | TGCGCCAGCAGCCCACGGGACAACACAGATACGCAGTATTTT
few | TRBJ1-1 | - | TRBV6-2/TRBV6-3 | CASSSPGGGATEAFF | TGTGCCAGCAGCTCCCCCGGGGGTGGGGCCACTGAAGCTTTCTTT
few | TRBJ2-3 | - | TRBV7-2 | CASSLNQEDTQYF | TGTGCCAGCAGTCTAAACCAGGAAGATACGCAGTATTTT
many | TRBJ2-5 | - | TRBV20-1 | CSARDLTGRETQYF | TGCAGTGCTAGAGATCTCACAGGGAGGGAGACCCAGTACTTC
- | TRBJ1-2 | TRBD1 | TRBV29-1 | CSVGAGGIDGYTF | TGCAGCGTTGGGGCAGGGGGCATCGATGGCTACACCTTC
- | TRBJ2-7 | TRBD1 | TRBV20-1 | CSTEVQGAPYEQYF | TGCAGTACAGAGGTCCAGGGGGCACCCTACGAGCAGTACTTC
- | TRBJ2-7 | TRBD1 | TRBV20-1 | CSAMETGIYEQYF | TGCAGTGCTATGGAGACAGGGATCTACGAGCAGTACTTC
few | TRBJ1-5 | - | TRBV12-3/TRBV12-4 | CASSQGHNQPQHF | TGTGCCAGCAGTCAGGGTCACAATCAGCCCCAGCATTTT
few | TRBJ2-1 | TRBD2 | TRBV7-2 | CASSPGGGAGGANEQFF | TGTGCCAGCAGCCCGGGGGGCGGAGCGGGAGGGGCAAATGAGCAGTTCTTC
few | TRBJ1-4 | - | TRBV11-2 | CASSSSNEKLFF | TGTGCCAGCAGCTCCTCCAATGAAAAACTGTTTTTT
- | TRBJ1-1 | - | TRBV6-5 | CASSYHRALNTEAFF | TGTGCCAGCAGTTACCACAGAGCCTTGAACACTGAAGCTTTCTTT
few | TRBJ1-5 | - | TRBV13 | CASSLSGAAPQPQHF | TGTGCCAGCAGCTTATCAGGGGCCGCTCCTCAGCCCCAGCATTTT
- | TRBJ2-7 | TRBD1 | TRBV3-1 | CASSQTYTDRASEQYF | TGTGCCAGCAGCCAAACCTACACGGACAGGGCAAGCGAGCAGTACTTC
many | TRBJ2-1 | - | TRBV5-1 | CASSLGGTDPANEQFF | TGCGCCAGCAGCTTGGGAGGGACGGACCCCGCCAATGAGCAGTTCTTC
many | TRBJ2-5 | - | TRBV6-1 | CASSPRTEETQYF | TGTGCCAGCAGCCCACGGACAGAAGAGACCCAGTACTTC
- | TRBJ2-2 | - | TRBV6-1 | CASTGAWRGGELFF | TGTGCCAGCACCGGGGCATGGAGAGGCGGGGAGCTGTTTTTT
- | TRBJ2-2 | TRBD2 | TRBV28 | CASSPGLAAGELFF | TGTGCCAGCAGCCCGGGACTAGCAGCCGGGGAGCTGTTTTTT
few | TRBJ2-1 | - | TRBV24-1 | CATSDFAAGSYNEQFF | TGTGCCACCAGTGATTTTGCAGCGGGTTCCTACAATGAGCAGTTCTTC
few | TRBJ2-3 | TRBD2 | TRBV27 | CASSRPLTLAGSTDTQYF | TGTGCCAGCAGCCGACCCCTAACACTAGCGGGGAGCACAGATACGCAGTATTTT
few | TRBJ1-1 | - | TRBV18 | CASSPRESTEAFF | TGTGCCAGCTCACCACGAGAGTCCACTGAAGCTTTCTTT
few | TRBJ2-2 | - | TRBV5-1 | CASSWPAGKNTGELFF | TGCGCCAGCAGCTGGCCTGCAGGGAAGAACACCGGGGAGCTGTTTTTT
- | TRBJ2-5 | - | TRBV10-2 | CASRGRKETQYF | TGCGCCAGCAGGGGACGAAAAGAGACCCAGTACTTC
few | TRBJ2-7 | TRBD1 | TRBV29-1 | CSFTTGTGAYEQYF | TGCAGCTTCACAACTGGGACAGGGGCCTACGAGCAGTACTTC
- | TRBJ1-4 | TRBD1 | TRBV6-5 | CASSYRVPTGSSSEKLFF | TGTGCCAGCAGTTACCGAGTCCCGACAGGGTCCTCTAGTGAAAAACTGTTTTTT
few | TRBJ2-1 | - | TRBV7-2 | CASRPPSNNEQFF | TGTGCCAGCAGACCCCCGTCGAACAATGAGCAGTTCTTC
- | TRBJ2-3 | - | TRBV7-6 | CASSWQASTDTQYF | TGTGCCAGCAGCTGGCAGGCGAGCACAGATACGCAGTATTTT
few | TRBJ2-3 | TRBD2 | TRBV20-1 | CSARRGGGNTDTQYF | TGCAGTGCCCGGAGGGGCGGGGGTAACACAGATACGCAGTATTTT
few | TRBJ2-1 | - | TRBV29-1 | CSVVTEYNEQFF | TGCAGCGTTGTGACGGAATACAATGAGCAGTTCTTC
many | TRBJ2-7 | TRBD1 | TRBV4-1 | CASSQSQGAYEQYF | TGCGCCAGCAGCCAATCCCAGGGGGCCTACGAGCAGTACTTC
- | TRBJ2-4 | - | TRBV5-1 | CASSLVQARGNIQYF | TGCGCCAGCAGCTTGGTCCAGGCTCGGGGGAACATTCAGTACTTC
many | TRBJ2-7 | - | TRBV5-1 | CASSLGVSGPYEQYF | TGCGCCAGCAGCCTGGGGGTCTCAGGCCCCTACGAGCAGTACTTC